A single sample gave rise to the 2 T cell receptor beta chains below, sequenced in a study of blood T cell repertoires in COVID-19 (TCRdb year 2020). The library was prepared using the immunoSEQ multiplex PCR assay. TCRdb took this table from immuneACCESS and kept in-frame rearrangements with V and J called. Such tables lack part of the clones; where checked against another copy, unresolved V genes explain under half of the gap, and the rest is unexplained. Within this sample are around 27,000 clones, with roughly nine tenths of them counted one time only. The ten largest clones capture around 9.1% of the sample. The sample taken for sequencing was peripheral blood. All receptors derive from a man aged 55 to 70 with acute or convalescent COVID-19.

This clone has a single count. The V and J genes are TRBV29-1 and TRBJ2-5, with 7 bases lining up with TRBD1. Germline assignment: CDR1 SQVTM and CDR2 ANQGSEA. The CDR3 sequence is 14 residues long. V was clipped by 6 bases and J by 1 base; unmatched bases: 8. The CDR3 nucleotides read TGCAGCGTGGGAAGGGACAGTAGCCAAGAGACCCAGTACTTC. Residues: CSVGRDSSQETQYF.

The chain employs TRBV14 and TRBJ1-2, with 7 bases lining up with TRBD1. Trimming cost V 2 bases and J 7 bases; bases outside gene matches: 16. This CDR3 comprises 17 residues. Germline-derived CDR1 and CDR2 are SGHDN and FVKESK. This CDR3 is CASSQLPGQAEASGYTF. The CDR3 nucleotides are TGTGCCAGCAGCCAACTCCCTGGACAGGCGGAGGCGAGTGGCTACACCTTC.